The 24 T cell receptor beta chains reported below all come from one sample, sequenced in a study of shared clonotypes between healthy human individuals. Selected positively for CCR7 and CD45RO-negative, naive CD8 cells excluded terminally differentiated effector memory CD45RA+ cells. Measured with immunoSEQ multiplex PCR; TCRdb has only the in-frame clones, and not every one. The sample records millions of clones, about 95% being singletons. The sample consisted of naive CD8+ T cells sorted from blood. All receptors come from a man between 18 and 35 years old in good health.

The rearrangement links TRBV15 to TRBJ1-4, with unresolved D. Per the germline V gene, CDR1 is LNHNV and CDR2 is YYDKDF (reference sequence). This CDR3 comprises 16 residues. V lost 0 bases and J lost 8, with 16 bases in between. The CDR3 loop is CATSREVRWVGEKLFF. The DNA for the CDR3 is TGTGCCACCAGCAGAGAAGTTCGATGGGTAGGCGAAAAACTGTTTTTT.

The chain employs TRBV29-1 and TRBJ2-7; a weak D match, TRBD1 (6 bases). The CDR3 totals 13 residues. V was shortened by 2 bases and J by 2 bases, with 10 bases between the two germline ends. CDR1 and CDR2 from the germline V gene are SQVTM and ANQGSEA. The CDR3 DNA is TGCAGCGTTGAATTCTGGGACACCTACGAGCAGTACTTC. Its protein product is CSVEFWDTYEQYF.

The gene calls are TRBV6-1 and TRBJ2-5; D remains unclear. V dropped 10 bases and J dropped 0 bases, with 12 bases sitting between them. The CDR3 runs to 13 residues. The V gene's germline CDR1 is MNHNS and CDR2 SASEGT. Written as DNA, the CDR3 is TGTGCCACCAAGCCGCCTTACCAAGAGACCCAGTACTTC. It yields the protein CATKPPYQETQYF.

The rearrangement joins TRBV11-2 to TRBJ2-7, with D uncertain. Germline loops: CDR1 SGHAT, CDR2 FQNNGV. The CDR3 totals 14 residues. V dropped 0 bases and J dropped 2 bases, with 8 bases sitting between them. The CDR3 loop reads CASSLDWGTYEQYF. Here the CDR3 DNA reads TGTGCCAGCAGCTTAGATTGGGGAACCTACGAGCAGTACTTC.

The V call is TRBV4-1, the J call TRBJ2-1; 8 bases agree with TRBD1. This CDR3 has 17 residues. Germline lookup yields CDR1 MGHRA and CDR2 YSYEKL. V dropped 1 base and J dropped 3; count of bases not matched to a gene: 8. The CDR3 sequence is CASSQGPRQGSYNEQFF. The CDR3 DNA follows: TGCGCCAGCAGCCAAGGTCCAAGACAGGGGAGCTACAATGAGCAGTTCTTC.

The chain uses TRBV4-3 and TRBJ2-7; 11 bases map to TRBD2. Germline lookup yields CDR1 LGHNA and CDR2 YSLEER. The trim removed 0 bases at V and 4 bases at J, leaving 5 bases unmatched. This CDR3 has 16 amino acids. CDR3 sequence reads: CASSQDRLAGTYEQYF. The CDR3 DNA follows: TGCGCCAGCAGCCAAGATCGACTAGCGGGAACTTACGAGCAGTACTTC.

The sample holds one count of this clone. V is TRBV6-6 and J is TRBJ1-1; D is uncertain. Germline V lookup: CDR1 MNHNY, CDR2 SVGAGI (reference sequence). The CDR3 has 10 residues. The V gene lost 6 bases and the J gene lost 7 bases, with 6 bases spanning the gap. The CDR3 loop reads CASRQIEAFF. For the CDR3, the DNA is TGTGCCAGCAGGCAGATTGAAGCTTTCTTT.

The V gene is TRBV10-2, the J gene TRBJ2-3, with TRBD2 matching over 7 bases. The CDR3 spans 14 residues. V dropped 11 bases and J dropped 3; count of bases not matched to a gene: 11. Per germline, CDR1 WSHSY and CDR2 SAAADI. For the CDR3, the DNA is TGCGCCTCCGGGGGGACCGCGGCAACAGATACGCAGTATTTT. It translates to CASGGTAATDTQYF.

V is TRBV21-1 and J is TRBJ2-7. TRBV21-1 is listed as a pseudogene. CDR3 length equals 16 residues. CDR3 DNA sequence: TGTGCCAGCAGCGGGGCGGGCGGTACCATCTCCTACGAGCAGTACTTC. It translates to CASSGAGGTISYEQYF.

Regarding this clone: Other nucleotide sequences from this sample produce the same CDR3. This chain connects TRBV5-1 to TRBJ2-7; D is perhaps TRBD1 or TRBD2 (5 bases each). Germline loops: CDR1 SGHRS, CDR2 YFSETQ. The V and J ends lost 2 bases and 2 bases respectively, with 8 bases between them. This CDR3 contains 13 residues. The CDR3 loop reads CASSFRDPYEQYF. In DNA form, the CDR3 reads TGCGCCAGCAGCTTCAGGGACCCCTACGAGCAGTACTTC.

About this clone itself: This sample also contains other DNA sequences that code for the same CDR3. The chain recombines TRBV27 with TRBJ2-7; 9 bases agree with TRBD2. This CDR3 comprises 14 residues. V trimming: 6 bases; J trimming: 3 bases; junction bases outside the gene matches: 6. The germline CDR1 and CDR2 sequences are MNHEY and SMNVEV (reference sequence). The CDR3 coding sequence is TGTGCCAGCAGCCCGGGACTAGCCGGCTACGAGCAGTACTTC. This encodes CASSPGLAGYEQYF.

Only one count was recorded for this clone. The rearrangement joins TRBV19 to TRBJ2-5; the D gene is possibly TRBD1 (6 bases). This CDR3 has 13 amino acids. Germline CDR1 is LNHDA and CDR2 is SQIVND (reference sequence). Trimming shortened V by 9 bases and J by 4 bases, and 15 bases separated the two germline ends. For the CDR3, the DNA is TGTGCCAGCGGACCACAGGGAATAGAGACCCAGTACTTC. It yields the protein CASGPQGIETQYF.

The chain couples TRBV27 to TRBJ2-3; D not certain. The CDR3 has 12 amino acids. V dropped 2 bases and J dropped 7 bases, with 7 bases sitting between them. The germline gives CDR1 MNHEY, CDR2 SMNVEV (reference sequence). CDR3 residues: CASSLDGHTQYF. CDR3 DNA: TGTGCCAGCAGTTTAGATGGGCATACGCAGTATTTT.

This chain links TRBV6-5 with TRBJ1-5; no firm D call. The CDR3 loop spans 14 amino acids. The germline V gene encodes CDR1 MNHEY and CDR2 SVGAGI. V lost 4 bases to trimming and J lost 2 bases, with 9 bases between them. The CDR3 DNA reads TGTGCCAGCAGTTCGGGGTGGGGCAATCAGCCCCAGCATTTT. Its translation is CASSSGWGNQPQHF.

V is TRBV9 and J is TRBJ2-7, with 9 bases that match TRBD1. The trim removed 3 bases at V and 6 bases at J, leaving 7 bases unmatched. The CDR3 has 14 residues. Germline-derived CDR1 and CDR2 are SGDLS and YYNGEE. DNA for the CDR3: TGTGCCAGCAGCGCCGGGACAGGGTTAAGCGAGCAGTACTTC. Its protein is CASSAGTGLSEQYF. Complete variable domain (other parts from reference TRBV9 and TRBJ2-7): DSGVTQTPKHLITATGQRVTLRCSPRSGDLSVYWYQQSLDQGLQFLIQYYNGEERAKGNILERFSAQQFPDLHSELNLSSLELGDSALYFCASSAGTGLSEQYFGPGTRLTVT.

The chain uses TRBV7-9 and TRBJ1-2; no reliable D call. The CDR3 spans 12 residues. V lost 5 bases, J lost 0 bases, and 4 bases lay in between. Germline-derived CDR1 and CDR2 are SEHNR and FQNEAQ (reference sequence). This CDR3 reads CASSETNYGYTF. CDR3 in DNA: TGTGCCAGCAGCGAGACTAACTATGGCTACACCTTC.

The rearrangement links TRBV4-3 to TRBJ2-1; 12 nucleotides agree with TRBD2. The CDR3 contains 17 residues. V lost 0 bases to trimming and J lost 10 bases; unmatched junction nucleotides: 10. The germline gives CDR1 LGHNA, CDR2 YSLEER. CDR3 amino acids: CASSQDLALAGGAEQFF. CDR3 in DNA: TGCGCCAGCAGCCAAGATCTGGCCCTAGCGGGAGGGGCCGAGCAGTTCTTC.

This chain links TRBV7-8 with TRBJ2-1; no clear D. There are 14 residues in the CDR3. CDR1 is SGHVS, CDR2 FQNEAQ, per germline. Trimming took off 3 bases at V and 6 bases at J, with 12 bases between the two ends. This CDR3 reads CASSFETTGNEQFF. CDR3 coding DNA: TGTGCCAGCAGCTTCGAGACGACGGGCAATGAGCAGTTCTTC.

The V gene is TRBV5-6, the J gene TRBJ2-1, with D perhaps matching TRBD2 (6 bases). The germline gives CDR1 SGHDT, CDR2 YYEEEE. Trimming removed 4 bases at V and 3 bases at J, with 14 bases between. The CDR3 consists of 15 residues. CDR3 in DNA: TGTGCCAGCAGCGTGCCGGGACTTCACTACAATGAGCAGTTCTTC. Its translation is CASSVPGLHYNEQFF.

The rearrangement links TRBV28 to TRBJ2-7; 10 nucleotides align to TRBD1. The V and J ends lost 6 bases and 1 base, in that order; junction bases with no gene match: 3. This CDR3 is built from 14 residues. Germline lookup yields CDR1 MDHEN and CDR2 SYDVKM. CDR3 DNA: TGTGCCAGCAGAGGGACAGGGGAGTCCTACGAGCAGTACTTC. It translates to CASRGTGESYEQYF.

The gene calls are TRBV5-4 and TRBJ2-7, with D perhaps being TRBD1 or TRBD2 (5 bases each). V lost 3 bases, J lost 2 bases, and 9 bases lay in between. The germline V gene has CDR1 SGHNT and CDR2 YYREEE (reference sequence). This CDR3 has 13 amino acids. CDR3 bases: TGTGCCAGCAGCTCAGGGACCACCTACGAGCAGTACTTC. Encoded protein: CASSSGTTYEQYF. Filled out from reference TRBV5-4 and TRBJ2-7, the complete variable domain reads ETGVTQSPTHLIKTRGQQVTLRCSSQSGHNTVSWYQQALGQGPQFIFQYYREEENGRGNFPPRFSGLQFPNYSSELNVNALELDDSALYLCASSSGTTYEQYFGPGTRLTVT.

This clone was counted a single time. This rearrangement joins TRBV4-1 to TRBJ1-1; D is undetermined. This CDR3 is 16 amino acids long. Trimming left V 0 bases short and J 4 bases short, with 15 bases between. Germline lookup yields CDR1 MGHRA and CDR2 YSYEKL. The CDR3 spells CASSQDPSAGRTEAFF. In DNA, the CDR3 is TGCGCCAGCAGCCAAGATCCCAGTGCAGGACGCACTGAAGCTTTCTTT.

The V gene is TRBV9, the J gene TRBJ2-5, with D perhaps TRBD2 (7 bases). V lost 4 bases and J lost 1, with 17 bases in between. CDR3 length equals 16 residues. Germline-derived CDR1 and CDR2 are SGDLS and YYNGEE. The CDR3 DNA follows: TGTGCCAGCAGCAGCTACGCGGGGGCTACCCAAGAGACCCAGTACTTC. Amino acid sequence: CASSSYAGATQETQYF.

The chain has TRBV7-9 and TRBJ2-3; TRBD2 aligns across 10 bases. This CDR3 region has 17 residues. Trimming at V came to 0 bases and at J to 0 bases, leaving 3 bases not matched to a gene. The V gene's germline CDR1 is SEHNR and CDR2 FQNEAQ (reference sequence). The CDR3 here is CASSLALAGDSTDTQYF. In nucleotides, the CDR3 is TGTGCCAGCAGCTTAGCGCTAGCGGGGGATAGCACAGATACGCAGTATTTT. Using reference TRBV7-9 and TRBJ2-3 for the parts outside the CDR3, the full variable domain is DTGVSQNPRHKITKRGQNVTFRCDPISEHNRLYWYRQTLGQGPEFLTYFQNEAQLEKSRLLSDRFSAERPKGSFSTLEIQRTEQGDSAMYLCASSLALAGDSTDTQYFGPGTRLTVL.